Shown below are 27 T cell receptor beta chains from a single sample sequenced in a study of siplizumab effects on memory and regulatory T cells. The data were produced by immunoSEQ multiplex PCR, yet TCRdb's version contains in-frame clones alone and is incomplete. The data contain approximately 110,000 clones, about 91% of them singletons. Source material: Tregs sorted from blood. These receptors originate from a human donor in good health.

The chain's CDR3 is CASSLRTQTYEQYF. CDR3 coding DNA: TGCGCCAGCAGCTTACGGACACAAACCTACGAGCAGTACTTC. V usage is TRBV5-1 and J usage is TRBJ2-7; weak D call: TRBD1 (5 bases). CDR3 length: 14 amino acids. Germline V gene sequence: CDR1 SGHRS, CDR2 YFSETQ. With 2 bases removed from V and 2 bases from J, the gap between germline ends came to 11 bases.

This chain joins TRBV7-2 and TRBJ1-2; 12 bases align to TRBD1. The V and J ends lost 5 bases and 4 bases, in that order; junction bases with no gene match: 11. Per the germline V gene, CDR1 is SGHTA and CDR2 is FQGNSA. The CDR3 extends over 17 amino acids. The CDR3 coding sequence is TGTGCCAGCAGCGCTAGGGGACAGGGGGCGCTCGGCTATGGCTACACCTTC. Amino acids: CASSARGQGALGYGYTF.

The CDR3 bases are TGTGCCAGCAGGGGGGACACCTATAGCAATCAGCCCCAGCATTTT. As protein: CASRGDTYSNQPQHF. The chain carries TRBV2 and TRBJ1-5; perhaps TRBD1 as D (6 bases). Trimming pared 6 bases from V and 0 bases from J, leaving 12 bases between. There are 15 residues in the CDR3. The germline V gene has CDR1 SNHLY and CDR2 FYNNEI.

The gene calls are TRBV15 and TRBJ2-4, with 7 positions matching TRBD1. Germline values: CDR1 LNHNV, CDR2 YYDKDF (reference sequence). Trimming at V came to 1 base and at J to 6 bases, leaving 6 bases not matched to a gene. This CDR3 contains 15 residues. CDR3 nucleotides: TGTGCCACCAGCAGAGGAGGGGGCTCAGCAAACATTCAGTACTTC. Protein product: CATSRGGGSANIQYF.

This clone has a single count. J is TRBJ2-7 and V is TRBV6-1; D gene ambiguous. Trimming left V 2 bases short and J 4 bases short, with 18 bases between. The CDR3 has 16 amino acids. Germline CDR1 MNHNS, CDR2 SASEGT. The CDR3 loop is CASSEFDGAGVYEQYF. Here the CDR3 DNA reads TGTGCCAGCAGTGAATTTGATGGAGCTGGAGTTTACGAGCAGTACTTC.

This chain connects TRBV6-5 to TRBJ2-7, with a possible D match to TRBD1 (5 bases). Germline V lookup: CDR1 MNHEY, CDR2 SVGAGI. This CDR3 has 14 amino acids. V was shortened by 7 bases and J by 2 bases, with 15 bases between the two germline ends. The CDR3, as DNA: TGTGCCAGCAAGCGCACAGGCAGCGCCTACGAGCAGTACTTC. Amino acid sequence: CASKRTGSAYEQYF.

The DNA for the CDR3 is TGTGCCAGCAGTTTAAGACAGGCGACAGATACGCAGTATTTT. This sequence encodes CASSLRQATDTQYF. The chain employs TRBV6-5 and TRBJ2-3; D might be TRBD1 (6 bases). V gave up 4 bases and J gave up 3 bases, with 11 bases separating them. Germline V lookup: CDR1 MNHEY, CDR2 SVGAGI. The CDR3 contains 14 residues.

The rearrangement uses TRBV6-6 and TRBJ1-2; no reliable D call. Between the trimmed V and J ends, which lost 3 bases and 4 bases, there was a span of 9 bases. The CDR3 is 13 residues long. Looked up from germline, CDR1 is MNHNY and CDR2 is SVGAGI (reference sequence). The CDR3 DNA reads TGTGCCAGCAGTTATTTCGCAGGCTATGGCTACACCTTC. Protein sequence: CASSYFAGYGYTF.

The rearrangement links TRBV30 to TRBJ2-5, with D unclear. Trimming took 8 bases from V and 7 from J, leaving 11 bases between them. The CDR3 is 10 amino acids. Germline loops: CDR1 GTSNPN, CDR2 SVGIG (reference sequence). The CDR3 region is CAVTAGTQYF. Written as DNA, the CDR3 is TGTGCCGTGACCGCTGGGACCCAGTACTTC. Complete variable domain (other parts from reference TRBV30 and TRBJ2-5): SQTIHQWPATLVQPVGSPLSLECTVEGTSNPNLYWYRQAAGRGLQLLFYSVGIGQISSEVPQNLSASRPQDRQFILSSKKLLLSDSGFYLCAVTAGTQYFGPGTRLLVL.

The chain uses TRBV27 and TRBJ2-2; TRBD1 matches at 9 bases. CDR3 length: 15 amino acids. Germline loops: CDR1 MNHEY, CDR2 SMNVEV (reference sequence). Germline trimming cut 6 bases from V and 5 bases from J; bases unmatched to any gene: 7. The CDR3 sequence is CASSKNRGRTGELFF. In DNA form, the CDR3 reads TGTGCCAGCAGCAAGAACAGGGGGCGTACCGGGGAGCTGTTTTTT.

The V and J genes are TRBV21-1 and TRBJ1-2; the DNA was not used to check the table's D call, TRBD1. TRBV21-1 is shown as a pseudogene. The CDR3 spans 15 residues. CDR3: CASSKALEGAQGYTF. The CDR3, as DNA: TGTGCCAGCAGCAAAGCGCTAGAGGGGGCGCAAGGCTACACCTTC.

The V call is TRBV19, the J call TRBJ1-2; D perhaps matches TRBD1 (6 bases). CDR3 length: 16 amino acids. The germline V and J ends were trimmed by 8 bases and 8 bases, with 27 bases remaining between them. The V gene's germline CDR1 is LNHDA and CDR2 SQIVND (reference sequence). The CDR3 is CASVPNGGRRIRGYTF. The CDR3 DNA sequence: TGTGCCAGTGTCCCTAACGGGGGGCGGCGGATTAGAGGCTACACCTTC.

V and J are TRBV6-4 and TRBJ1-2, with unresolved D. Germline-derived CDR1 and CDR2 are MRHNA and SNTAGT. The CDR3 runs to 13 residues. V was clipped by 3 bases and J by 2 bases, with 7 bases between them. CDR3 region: CASSEGRNYGYTF. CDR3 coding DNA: TGTGCCAGCAGTGAGGGGAGAAACTATGGCTACACCTTC.

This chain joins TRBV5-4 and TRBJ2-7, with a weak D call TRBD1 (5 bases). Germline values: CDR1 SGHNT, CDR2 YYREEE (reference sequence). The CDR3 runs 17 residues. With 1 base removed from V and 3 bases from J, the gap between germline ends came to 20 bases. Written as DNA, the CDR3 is TGTGCCAGCAGCTTGCCCCCTAGGGGTATAACAGTCTACGAGCAGTACTTC. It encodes CASSLPPRGITVYEQYF.

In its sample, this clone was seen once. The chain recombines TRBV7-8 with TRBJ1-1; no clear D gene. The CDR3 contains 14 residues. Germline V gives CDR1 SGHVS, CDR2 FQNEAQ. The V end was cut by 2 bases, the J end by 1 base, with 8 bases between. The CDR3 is CASSLREQNTEAFF. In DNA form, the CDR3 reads TGTGCCAGCAGCTTACGTGAGCAGAACACTGAAGCTTTCTTT.

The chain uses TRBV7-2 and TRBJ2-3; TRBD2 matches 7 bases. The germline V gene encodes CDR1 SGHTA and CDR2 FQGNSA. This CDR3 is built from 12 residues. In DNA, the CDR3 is TGTGCGGGCGGGAGACGCACAGATACGCAGTATTTT. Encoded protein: CAGGRRTDTQYF.

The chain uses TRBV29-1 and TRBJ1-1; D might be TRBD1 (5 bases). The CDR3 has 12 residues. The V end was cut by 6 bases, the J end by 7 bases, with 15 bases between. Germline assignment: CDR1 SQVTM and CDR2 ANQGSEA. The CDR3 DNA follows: TGCAGCGTAGGGGAGGGAGCCCGTGAAGCTTTCTTT. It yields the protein CSVGEGAREAFF.

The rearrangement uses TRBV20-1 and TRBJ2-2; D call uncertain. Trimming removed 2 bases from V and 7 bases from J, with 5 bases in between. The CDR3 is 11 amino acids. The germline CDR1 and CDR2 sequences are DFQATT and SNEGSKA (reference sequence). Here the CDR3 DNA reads TGCAGTGCTAGACGAGTCGGGGAGCTGTTTTTT. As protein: CSARRVGELFF.

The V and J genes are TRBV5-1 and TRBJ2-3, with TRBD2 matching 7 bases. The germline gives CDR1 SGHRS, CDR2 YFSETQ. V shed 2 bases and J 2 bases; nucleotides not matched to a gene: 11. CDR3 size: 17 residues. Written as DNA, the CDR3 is TGCGCCAGCAGCTTCACCCCGGGACTACTATTCACAGATACGCAGTATTTT. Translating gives CASSFTPGLLFTDTQYF.

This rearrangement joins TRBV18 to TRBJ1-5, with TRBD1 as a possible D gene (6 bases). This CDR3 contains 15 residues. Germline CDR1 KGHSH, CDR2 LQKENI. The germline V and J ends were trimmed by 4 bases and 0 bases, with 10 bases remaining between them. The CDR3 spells CASSQNRDSNQPQHF. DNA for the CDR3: TGTGCCAGCTCACAAAACAGGGATAGCAATCAGCCCCAGCATTTT.

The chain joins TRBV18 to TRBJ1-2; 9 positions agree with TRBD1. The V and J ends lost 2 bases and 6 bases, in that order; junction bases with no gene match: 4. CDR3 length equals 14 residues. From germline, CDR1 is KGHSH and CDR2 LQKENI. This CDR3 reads CASSPTTGGDGYTF. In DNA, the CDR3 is TGTGCCAGCTCACCAACGACAGGGGGTGATGGCTACACCTTC.

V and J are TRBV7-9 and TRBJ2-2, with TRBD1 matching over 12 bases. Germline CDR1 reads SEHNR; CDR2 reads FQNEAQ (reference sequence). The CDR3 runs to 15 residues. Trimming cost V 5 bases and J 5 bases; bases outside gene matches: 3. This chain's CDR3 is CASSRDRGRTGELFF. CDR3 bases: TGTGCCAGCAGCCGGGACAGGGGGCGAACCGGGGAGCTGTTTTTT.

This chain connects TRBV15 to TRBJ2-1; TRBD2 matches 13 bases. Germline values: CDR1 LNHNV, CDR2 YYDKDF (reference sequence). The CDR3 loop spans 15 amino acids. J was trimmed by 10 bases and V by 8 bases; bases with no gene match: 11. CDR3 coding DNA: TGTGCCACCCTAAACAAACTAGCGGGGGGGCACGAGCAGTTCTTC. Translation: CATLNKLAGGHEQFF.

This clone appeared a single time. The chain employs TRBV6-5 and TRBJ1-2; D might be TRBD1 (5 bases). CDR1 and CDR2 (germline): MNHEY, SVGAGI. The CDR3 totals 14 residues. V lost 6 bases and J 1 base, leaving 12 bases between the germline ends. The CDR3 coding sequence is TGTGCCAGCAGGAGGACCGGGGGTAACTATGGCTACACCTTC. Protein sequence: CASRRTGGNYGYTF.

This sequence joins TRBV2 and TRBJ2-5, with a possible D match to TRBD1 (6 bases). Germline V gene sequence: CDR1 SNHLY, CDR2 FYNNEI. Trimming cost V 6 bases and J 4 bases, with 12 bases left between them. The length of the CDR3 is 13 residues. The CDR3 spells CASRTGWGETQYF. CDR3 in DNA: TGTGCCAGCAGAACAGGGTGGGGAGAGACCCAGTACTTC.

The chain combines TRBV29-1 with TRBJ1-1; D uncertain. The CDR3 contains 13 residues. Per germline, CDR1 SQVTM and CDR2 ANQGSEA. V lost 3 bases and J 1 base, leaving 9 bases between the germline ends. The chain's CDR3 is CSVDLGPNTEAFF. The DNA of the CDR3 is TGCAGCGTTGACCTCGGTCCGAACACTGAAGCTTTCTTT.

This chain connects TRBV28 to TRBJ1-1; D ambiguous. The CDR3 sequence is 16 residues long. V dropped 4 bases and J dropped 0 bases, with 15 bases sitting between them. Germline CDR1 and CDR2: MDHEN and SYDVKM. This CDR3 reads CASSSPPQGMNTEAFF. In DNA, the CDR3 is TGTGCCAGCAGTTCCCCCCCCCAAGGAATGAACACTGAAGCTTTCTTT.